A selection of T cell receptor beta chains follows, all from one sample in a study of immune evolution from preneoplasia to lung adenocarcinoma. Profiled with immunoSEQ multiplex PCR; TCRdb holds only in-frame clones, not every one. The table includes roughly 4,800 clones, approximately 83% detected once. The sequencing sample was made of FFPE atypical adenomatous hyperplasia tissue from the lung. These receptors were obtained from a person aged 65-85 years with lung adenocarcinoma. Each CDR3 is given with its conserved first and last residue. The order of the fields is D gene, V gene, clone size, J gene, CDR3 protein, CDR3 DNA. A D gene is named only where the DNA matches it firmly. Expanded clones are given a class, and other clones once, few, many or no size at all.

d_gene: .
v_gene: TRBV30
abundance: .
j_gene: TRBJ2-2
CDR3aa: CAWGSGVTGELFF
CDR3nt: TGTGCCTGGGGTAGCGGAGTCACCGGGGAGCTGTTTTTT

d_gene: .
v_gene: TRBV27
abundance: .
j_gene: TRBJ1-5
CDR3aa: CASRGPISNQPQHF
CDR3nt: TGTGCCAGCAGAGGACCTATTAGCAATCAGCCCCAGCATTTT

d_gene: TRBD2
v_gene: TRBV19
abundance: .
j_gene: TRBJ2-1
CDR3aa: CASRAQAGGSYNEQFF
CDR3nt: TGTGCCAGTAGGGCGCAAGCGGGAGGTTCCTACAATGAGCAGTTCTTC

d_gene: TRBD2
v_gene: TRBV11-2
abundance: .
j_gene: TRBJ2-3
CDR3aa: CASSFPTSGKVTDTQYF
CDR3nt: TGTGCCAGCAGCTTTCCAACTAGCGGGAAGGTCACAGATACGCAGTATTTT

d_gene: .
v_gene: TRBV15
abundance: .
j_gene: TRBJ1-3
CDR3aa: CATSRDQQGNTIYF
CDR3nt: TGTGCCACCAGCAGAGATCAGCAGGGAAACACCATATATTTT

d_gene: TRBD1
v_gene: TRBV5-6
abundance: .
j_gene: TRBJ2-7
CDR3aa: CASSSTGGRFAYEQYF
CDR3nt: TGTGCCAGCAGCTCAACAGGGGGCCGCTTCGCCTACGAGCAGTACTTC

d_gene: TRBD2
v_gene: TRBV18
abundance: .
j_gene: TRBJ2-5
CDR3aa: CASSPQRENQETQYF
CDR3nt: TGTGCCAGCTCACCACAGCGGGAGAACCAAGAGACCCAGTACTTC

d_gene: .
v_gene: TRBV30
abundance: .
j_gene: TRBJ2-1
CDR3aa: CAGTGSLAGGLNEQFF
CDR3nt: TGTGCCGGGACAGGGTCGTTGGCGGGAGGCTTGAATGAGCAGTTCTTC

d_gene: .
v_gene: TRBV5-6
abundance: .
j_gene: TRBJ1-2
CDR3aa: CASRVYSRKTYGYTF
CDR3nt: TGTGCCAGCCGCGTATATAGTCGAAAGACCTATGGCTACACCTTC

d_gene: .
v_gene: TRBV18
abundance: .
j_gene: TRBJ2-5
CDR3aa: CASSPGDPEETQYF
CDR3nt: TGTGCCAGCTCACCAGGGGATCCTGAAGAGACCCAGTACTTC

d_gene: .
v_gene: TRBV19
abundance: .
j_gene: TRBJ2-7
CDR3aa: CASSRGAGPSYEQYF
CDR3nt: TGTGCCAGTAGCCGGGGGGCGGGTCCTTCCTACGAGCAGTACTTC

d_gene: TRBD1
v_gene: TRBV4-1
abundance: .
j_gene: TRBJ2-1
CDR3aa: CASSQESDRGYEQFF
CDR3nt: TGCGCCAGCAGCCAAGAATCGGACAGGGGATATGAGCAGTTCTTC

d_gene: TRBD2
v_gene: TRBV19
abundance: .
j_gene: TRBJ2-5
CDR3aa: CASKLAGAEDQETQYF
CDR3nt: TGTGCCAGTAAGCTAGCGGGAGCGGAAGACCAAGAGACCCAGTACTTC

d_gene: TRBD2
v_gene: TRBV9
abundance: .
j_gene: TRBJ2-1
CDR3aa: CASSPTGTSHEQFF
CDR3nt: TGTGCCAGCAGCCCCACCGGGACTAGCCATGAGCAGTTCTTC

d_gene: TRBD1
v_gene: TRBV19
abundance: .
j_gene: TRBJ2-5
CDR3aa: CASSSRTGIQETQYF
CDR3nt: TGTGCCAGTAGTAGTCGGACAGGCATACAAGAGACCCAGTACTTC

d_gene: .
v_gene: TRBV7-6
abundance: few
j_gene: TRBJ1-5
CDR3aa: CASSPRNQPQHF
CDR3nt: TGTGCCAGCAGCCCAAGAAATCAGCCCCAGCATTTT

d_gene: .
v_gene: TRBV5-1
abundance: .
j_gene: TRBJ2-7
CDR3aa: CASRTGNYEQYF
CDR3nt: TGCGCCAGCAGAACGGGGAACTACGAGCAGTACTTC

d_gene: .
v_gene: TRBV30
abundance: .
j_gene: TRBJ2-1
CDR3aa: CAWSVGRVDEQFF
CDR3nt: TGTGCCTGGAGTGTAGGCAGGGTGGATGAGCAGTTCTTC

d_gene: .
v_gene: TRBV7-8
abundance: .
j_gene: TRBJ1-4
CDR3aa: CASSLWGAGVYHEKLFF
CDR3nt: TGTGCCAGCAGCTTATGGGGGGCAGGGGTTTATCACGAAAAACTGTTTTTT

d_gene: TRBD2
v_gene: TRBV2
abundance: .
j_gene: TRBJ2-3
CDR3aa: CASSVVGGRGTDTQYF
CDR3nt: TGTGCCAGCAGTGTTGTCGGCGGGAGGGGCACAGATACGCAGTATTTT

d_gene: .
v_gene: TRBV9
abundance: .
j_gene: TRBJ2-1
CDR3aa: CASSRGPEQFF
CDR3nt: TGTGCCAGCAGCAGGGGACCGGAGCAGTTCTTC

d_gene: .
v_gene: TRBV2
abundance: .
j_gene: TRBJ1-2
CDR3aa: CASSSDLIGGYTF
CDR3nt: TGTGCCAGCAGTTCCGACCTGATCGGTGGCTACACCTTC

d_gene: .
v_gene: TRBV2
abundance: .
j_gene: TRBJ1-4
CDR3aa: CASSNQDATNEKLFF
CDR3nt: TGTGCCAGCAGTAACCAAGATGCAACTAATGAAAAACTGTTTTTT

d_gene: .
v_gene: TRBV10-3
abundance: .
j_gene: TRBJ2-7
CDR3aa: CAISESIESYEQYF
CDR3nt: TGTGCCATCAGTGAGTCCATAGAATCCTACGAGCAGTACTTC

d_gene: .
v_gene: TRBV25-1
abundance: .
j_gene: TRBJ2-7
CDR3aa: CASKGDDYEQYF
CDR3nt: TGTGCCAGCAAGGGAGACGACTACGAGCAGTACTTC

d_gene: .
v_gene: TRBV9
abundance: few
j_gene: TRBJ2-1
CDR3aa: CASSVVSGGNEQFF
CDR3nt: TGTGCCAGCAGCGTAGTCAGTGGGGGCAATGAGCAGTTCTTC

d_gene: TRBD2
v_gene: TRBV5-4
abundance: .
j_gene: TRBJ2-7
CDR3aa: CASSRPTSGLSSYEQYF
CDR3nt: TGTGCCAGCAGCCGCCCAACTAGCGGTCTAAGCTCCTACGAGCAGTACTTC

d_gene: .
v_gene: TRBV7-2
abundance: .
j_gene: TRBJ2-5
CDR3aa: CASSLVRAGETQYF
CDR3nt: TGTGCCAGCAGCTTAGTCAGGGCCGGTGAGACCCAGTACTTC

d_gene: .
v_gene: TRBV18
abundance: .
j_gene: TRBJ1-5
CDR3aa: CASSPPNGQSNQPQHF
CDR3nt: TGTGCCAGCTCACCACCGAACGGACAGAGTAATCAGCCCCAGCATTTT

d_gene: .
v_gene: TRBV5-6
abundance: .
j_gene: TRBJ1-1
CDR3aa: CASSLDGEAFF
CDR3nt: TGTGCCAGCAGCTTGGATGGTGAAGCTTTCTTT

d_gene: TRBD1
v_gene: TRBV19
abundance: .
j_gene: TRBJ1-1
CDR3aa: CASSKPRDSYTEAFF
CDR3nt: TGTGCCAGTAGCAAACCCCGGGACAGCTACACTGAAGCTTTCTTT

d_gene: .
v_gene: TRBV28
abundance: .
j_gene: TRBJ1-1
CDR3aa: CASSLSGTARRRNTEAFF
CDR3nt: TGTGCCAGCAGTTTATCGGGGACGGCCAGAAGGAGGAACACTGAAGCTTTCTTT

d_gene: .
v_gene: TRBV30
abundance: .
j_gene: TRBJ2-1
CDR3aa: CAWSVGQNNEQFF
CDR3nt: TGTGCCTGGAGTGTGGGGCAAAACAATGAGCAGTTCTTC

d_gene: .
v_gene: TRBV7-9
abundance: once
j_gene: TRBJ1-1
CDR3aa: CASSPGLGTEAFF
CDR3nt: TGTGCCAGCAGCCCAGGGTTGGGCACTGAAGCTTTCTTT

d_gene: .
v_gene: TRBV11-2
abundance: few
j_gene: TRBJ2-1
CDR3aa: CATQTTYNEQFF
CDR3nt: TGTGCCACCCAGACCACCTACAATGAGCAGTTCTTC

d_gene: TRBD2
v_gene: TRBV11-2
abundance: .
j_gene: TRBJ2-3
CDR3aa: CASSSVAGGPIDTQYF
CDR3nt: TGTGCCAGCAGCTCGGTAGCGGGAGGGCCTATAGATACGCAGTATTTT

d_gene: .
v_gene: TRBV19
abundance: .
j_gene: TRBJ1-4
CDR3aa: CASSLRAWEKLFF
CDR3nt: TGTGCCAGTAGTTTGAGGGCCTGGGAAAAACTGTTTTTT

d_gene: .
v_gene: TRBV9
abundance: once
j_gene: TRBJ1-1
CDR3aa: CASSPRGETNTEAFF
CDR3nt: TGTGCCAGCAGCCCGCGGGGGGAGACGAACACTGAAGCTTTCTTT

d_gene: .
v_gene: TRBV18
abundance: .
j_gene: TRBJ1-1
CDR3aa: CASLPGQGEAFF
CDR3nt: TGTGCCAGCTTACCGGGTCAAGGTGAAGCTTTCTTT

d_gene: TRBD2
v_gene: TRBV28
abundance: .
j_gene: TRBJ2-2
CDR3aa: CASSFLGGSGELFF
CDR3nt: TGTGCCAGCAGTTTCTTGGGGGGGTCCGGGGAGCTGTTTTTT

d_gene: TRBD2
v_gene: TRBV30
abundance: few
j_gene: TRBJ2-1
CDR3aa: CAWSQWEGHNEQFF
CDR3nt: TGTGCCTGGAGTCAGTGGGAGGGCCACAATGAGCAGTTCTTC

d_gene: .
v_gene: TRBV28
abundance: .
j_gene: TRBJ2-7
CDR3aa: CASRAGGRYEQYF
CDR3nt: TGTGCCAGCAGGGCAGGGGGGCGATACGAGCAGTACTTC

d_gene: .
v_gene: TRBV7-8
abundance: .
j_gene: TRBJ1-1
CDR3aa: CASSLGMNTEAFF
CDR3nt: TGTGCCAGCAGCTTAGGAATGAACACTGAAGCTTTCTTT

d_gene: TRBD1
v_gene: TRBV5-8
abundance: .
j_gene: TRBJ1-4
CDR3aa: CASSVGGGTTNEKLFF
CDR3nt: TGTGCCAGCAGCGTAGGAGGGGGCACAACTAATGAAAAACTGTTTTTT

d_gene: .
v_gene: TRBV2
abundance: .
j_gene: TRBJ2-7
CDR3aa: CASSPLGLYEQYF
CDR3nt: TGTGCCAGCAGTCCCCTTGGGTTATACGAGCAGTACTTC

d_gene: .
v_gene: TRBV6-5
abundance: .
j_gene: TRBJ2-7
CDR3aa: CASRRELVSYEQYF
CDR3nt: TGTGCCAGCAGGCGCGAATTAGTTTCCTACGAGCAGTACTTC

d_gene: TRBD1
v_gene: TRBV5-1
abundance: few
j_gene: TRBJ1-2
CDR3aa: CASSLSGGARGYTF
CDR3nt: TGCGCCAGCAGCTTGTCAGGGGGCGCAAGGGGCTACACCTTC

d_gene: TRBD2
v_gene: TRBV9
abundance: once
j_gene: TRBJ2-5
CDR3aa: CASSVEGTGGRETQYF
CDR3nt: TGTGCCAGCAGCGTAGAAGGAACGGGAGGGCGGGAGACCCAGTACTTC